These T cell receptor beta chains were read from a single sample in a study of T cell responses to AZD1222 COVID-19 vaccine. Using immunoSEQ multiplex PCR, the repertoire was profiled, and TCRdb retains in-frame clones only, with some absent. The sample includes 150,000 or so clones, 92% of them seen just once. The sample was peripheral blood, taken on day 0 of AZD1222 vaccination. The receptors here all came from an adult in good health. Each CDR3 is given with its conserved first and last residue. The D gene is left open where the match is weak. Clone size is not always given. Where it is, it says once, few, many or a class for expanded clones.

d_gene	abundance	v_gene	len	j_gene	CDR3nt	CDR3aa
-	-	TRBV5-1	14	TRBJ2-7	TGCGCCAGTTCGAGTCTACAGGGTCCCTACGAGCAGTACTTC	CASSSLQGPYEQYF
-	-	TRBV5-1	14	TRBJ2-6	TGCGCCAGCAGCTTCCCATCTGGGGCCAACGTCCTGACTTTC	CASSFPSGANVLTF
TRBD1	-	TRBV7-2	17	TRBJ1-5	TGTGCCAGCAGCTCAGCCCCGGGACAGGACCGAAATCAGCCCCAGCATTTT	CASSSAPGQDRNQPQHF
TRBD1	-	TRBV7-8	13	TRBJ1-5	TGTGCCAGCAGCTTAATAGGGACAGGGGTCACTCATTTT	CASSLIGTGVTHF
-	-	TRBV19	14	TRBJ2-7	TGTGCCAGTAGTATACAGGGCACCACCTACGAGCAGTACTTC	CASSIQGTTYEQYF
-	-	TRBV18	14	TRBJ1-4	TGTGCCAGCTCCCTTACTCAGGGTAATGAAAAACTGTTTTTT	CASSLTQGNEKLFF
-	-	TRBV5-1	14	TRBJ2-2	TGCGCCAGCAGCCCCGGCGGCAGAGCCGGGGAGCTGTTTTTT	CASSPGGRAGELFF
TRBD1	-	TRBV7-9	14	TRBJ2-3	TGTGCCAGCAGACGGACAGGGGGCACAGATACGCAGTATTTT	CASRRTGGTDTQYF
-	-	TRBV4-1	14	TRBJ2-7	TGCGCCAGCAGCCAAGAGAGCTCAGCCTACGAGCAGTACTTC	CASSQESSAYEQYF
TRBD1	-	TRBV18	15	TRBJ1-4	TGTGCCAGCTCCGGATTATTGGGACAGGGTGAAAAACTGTTTTTT	CASSGLLGQGEKLFF
-	-	TRBV20-1	11	TRBJ1-2	TGCAGTGCGGACATTTCCTATGGCTACACCTTC	CSADISYGYTF
TRBD2	once	TRBV5-1	19	TRBJ2-3	TGCGCCAGCAGCGATTGGGGTACTAGCGGGGGGCGAAGCACAGATACGCAGTATTTT	CASSDWGTSGGRSTDTQYF
-	-	TRBV18	15	TRBJ2-7	TGTGCCAGCCCCCCTCCGGGACTCCCCCCTGTCGAGCAGTACTTC	CASPPPGLPPVEQYF
-	-	TRBV7-9	14	TRBJ1-6	TGTGCCAGCAGCTTGAACGGGGATAATTCACCCCTCCACTTT	CASSLNGDNSPLHF
-	-	TRBV28	15	TRBJ1-5	TGTGCCAGCAGCCGACGGACGGCATACAATCAGCCCCAGCATTTT	CASSRRTAYNQPQHF
TRBD1	-	TRBV24-1	15	TRBJ2-3	TGTGCCACCAGTGATAGACGACAGGGACCAGATACGCAGTATTTT	CATSDRRQGPDTQYF
-	once	TRBV2	16	TRBJ1-3	TGTGCCAGCAGTGAGGACAGAAGATTCTCTGGAAACACCATATATTTT	CASSEDRRFSGNTIYF
-	-	TRBV6-5	12	TRBJ1-6	TGTGCCAGCAGGTCGGGTCCAGCGCCCCTCCACTTT	CASRSGPAPLHF
-	-	TRBV19	15	TRBJ1-5	TGTGCCAGTAGTATCCGACAGTTAAGCAATCAGCCCCAGCATTTT	CASSIRQLSNQPQHF
-	-	TRBV27	13	TRBJ1-2	TGTGCCAGCAGTTCCAGGGGACGATATGGCTACACCTTC	CASSSRGRYGYTF
-	-	TRBV3-1/TRBV3-2	12	TRBJ1-4	TGTGCCAGCAGCCAACGCGGGCGGGGACTGTTTTTT	CASSQRGRGLFF
TRBD1	-	TRBV5-1	15	TRBJ2-7	TGCGCCAGCAGCTTAGGTACCGGGACAGTCTACGAGCAGTACTTC	CASSLGTGTVYEQYF
-	-	TRBV5-6	13	TRBJ1-2	TGTGCCAGCAGCCCGGACCGGTCGAGGGGCTACACCTTC	CASSPDRSRGYTF
TRBD1	once	TRBV11-3	17	TRBJ1-1	TGTGCCAGCAGCTTAGAAAACACCGGGACAGGGATAGTACTGGCTTTCTTT	CASSLENTGTGIVLAFF
TRBD1	-	TRBV19	18	TRBJ1-5	TGTGCCAGTAGTCCAACAGGGGGTTGGGATGTACGCAATCAGCCCCAGCATTTT	CASSPTGGWDVRNQPQHF
TRBD2	-	TRBV2	15	TRBJ2-1	TGTGCCAGCAGGGGAACTAGCGGGGGGTCCCATGAGCAGTTCTTC	CASRGTSGGSHEQFF
-	once	TRBV6-6	16	TRBJ2-3	TGTGCCAGCAGTTACTCGTGGGTATTCCCCCCAGATACGCAGTATTTT	CASSYSWVFPPDTQYF
-	-	TRBV10-3	13	TRBJ2-2	TGTGCCATCAGTGAAACAAGGCCCGGGGAGCTGTTTTTT	CAISETRPGELFF
-	-	TRBV7-2	13	TRBJ1-2	TGTGCCAGCAGCTTAGCGGGGAGCTATGGCTACACCTTC	CASSLAGSYGYTF
-	-	TRBV18	20	TRBJ2-2	TGTGCCAGCTCACCACCGGTAGCGGGGGACAGGGGACTCAACACCGGGGAGCTGTTTTTT	CASSPPVAGDRGLNTGELFF
TRBD1	-	TRBV27	20	TRBJ1-1	TGTGCCAGCAGTTTTCGGGGACCGGACCGGGACAGACTATTGAACACTGAAGCTTTCTTT	CASSFRGPDRDRLLNTEAFF
-	-	TRBV19	15	TRBJ1-1	TGTGCCAGTATGCCGCGGGACCGCCTGAACACTGAAGCTTTCTTT	CASMPRDRLNTEAFF
TRBD2	-	TRBV3-1/TRBV3-2	15	TRBJ2-1	TGTGCCAGCAGCCAAGTGGGACTAGCGGGGGCTGAACAGTTCTTC	CASSQVGLAGAEQFF
TRBD1	-	TRBV24-1	15	TRBJ2-2	TGTGCCACCAGTGATGCCGGGACAGGGACCGGGGAGCTGTTTTTT	CATSDAGTGTGELFF
-	-	TRBV28	16	TRBJ1-4	TGTGCCAGCAGTAGCACCGGGCCGGCGATTAATGAAAAACTGTTTTTT	CASSSTGPAINEKLFF
-	-	TRBV7-2	15	TRBJ2-7	TGTGCCAGCAGCTTAGTGTTTGGGGGGTCCTACGAGCAGTACTTC	CASSLVFGGSYEQYF
-	-	TRBV7-9	14	TRBJ1-1	TGTGCCAGCAGCTTGCAGGGAGGGAACACTGAAGCTTTCTTT	CASSLQGGNTEAFF
-	-	TRBV7-9	17	TRBJ2-5	TGTGCCAGCAGCGCCCTGTGGGGGCGGGACAAAAAGGAGACCCAGTACTTC	CASSALWGRDKKETQYF
-	-	TRBV25-1	17	TRBJ2-2	TGTGCCAGCAGCTCATCCCGGGTCCCCACGAACACCGGGGAGCTGTTTTTT	CASSSSRVPTNTGELFF
-	once	TRBV7-2	15	TRBJ1-5	TGTGCCAGCAGCTTTTGGCGGGACGGCAATCAGCCCCAGCATTTT	CASSFWRDGNQPQHF
-	-	TRBV18	19	TRBJ1-3	TGTGCCAGCTCACCACTCAAGGGGCTCAGTCCGTGGTCGGGAAACACCATATATTTT	CASSPLKGLSPWSGNTIYF
-	-	TRBV2	14	TRBJ1-1	TGTGCCAGCATCCTACAGGGTGGGCTCACTGAAGCTTTCTTT	CASILQGGLTEAFF
-	-	TRBV5-4	14	TRBJ2-3	TGTGCCAGCAGCTTGGGGCAGGGAGCAGATACGCAGTATTTT	CASSLGQGADTQYF
-	once	TRBV11-2	15	TRBJ1-6	TGTGCCAGCAGCCGAGTCGGCTCCTATAATTCACCCCTCCACTTT	CASSRVGSYNSPLHF
TRBD1	-	TRBV18	13	TRBJ2-7	TGTGCCAGCTCAAAACAGGGGGCCTACGAGCAGTACTTC	CASSKQGAYEQYF
TRBD1	-	TRBV3-1/TRBV3-2	15	TRBJ2-7	TGTGCCAGCAGCCTCGACAGGGGGCTCCCCTACGAGCAGTACTTC	CASSLDRGLPYEQYF
-	-	TRBV3-1/TRBV3-2	14	TRBJ1-2	TGTGCCAGCAGCCAAGAGAGGGGGAACTATGGCTACACCTTC	CASSQERGNYGYTF
-	-	TRBV18	13	TRBJ2-7	TGTGCCAGCGCCGAGGGACACCAATACGAGCAGTACTTC	CASAEGHQYEQYF
-	-	TRBV21-1	18	TRBJ2-7	TGTGCCAGCAGCAAAGGGGACCCGGGACAGGGCCAACCTTACGAGCAGTACTTC	CASSKGDPGQGQPYEQYF
TRBD2	-	TRBV7-2	17	TRBJ2-3	TGTGCCAGCAGCTTGCTAGCGGGGGGGCGGGACACAGATACGCAGTATTTT	CASSLLAGGRDTDTQYF
TRBD1	-	TRBV6-4	14	TRBJ2-3	TGTGCCAGCAGTCTCCAGGGGGCTACAGATACGCAGTATTTT	CASSLQGATDTQYF
TRBD2	-	TRBV19	16	TRBJ2-5	TGTGCCAGTAGTTCGCCCCGGGGAGGGAACCAAGAGACCCAGTACTTC	CASSSPRGGNQETQYF
-	-	TRBV27	15	TRBJ2-1	TGTGCCAGCAACCCGGGGTGGACGGGGTACAATGAGCAGTTCTTC	CASNPGWTGYNEQFF